Detailed here is one T cell receptor beta chain. Its antigen is as yet unknown. These data belong to a study of metastatic and nonmetastatic thyroid tumors. Across the whole study: A comparison of repertoires was made across blood and tumor or nodule tissue from malignant and benign thyroid patients. Study-wide points: It was reportedly found that TCR beta diversity was significantly higher in malignant thyroid tumors than in benign nodules, a difference seen in both blood and tumor samples.

The trim removed 5 bases at V and 1 base at J, leaving 5 bases unmatched. CDR1 SGHDT and CDR2 YYEEEE come from the germline V gene. The CDR3 is made up of 14 amino acids. Ahead of thyroid surgery, no patient had received treatment of any kind. Methods used by the authors: Clinicopathological groups differed in CDR3, with these differences serving to build a distant-metastasis classifier for papillary thyroid cancer. Using MiXCR, TCRdb re-called clones from the PCR reads. The V and J calls were determined by TCRdb, not by the authors. The sample has around 17,000 clones; around 23% are singletons. This sequence originates from a female donor with papillary thyroid cancer or a benign thyroid nodule (not recorded which). Some clones in this sample may be carry-over from other donors' samples. The source material was adjacent normal tissue. The chain employs TRBV5-6 and TRBJ2-7; 8 bases line up with TRBD2. For the CDR3, the DNA is TGTGCCAGCAGAGCGGGGGACGGGTCCTACGAGCAGTACTTC. It is translated as CASRAGDGSYEQYF.